This record concerns one T cell receptor beta chain sequence. The record originates from a study of shared clonotypes between healthy human individuals. Naive CD8 cells lacked CD45RO and underwent positive selection for CCR7, leaving out terminally differentiated effector memory CD45RA+ cells. Roughly 27,000 T cell genomes, or around 0.2 ug DNA, went into the sorted-subset replicate PCRs. Libraries were prepared by immunoSEQ multiplex PCR; TCRdb keeps only in-frame clonotypes and omits some of them. The sample consists of about 2.1 million clones, 90% to 95% of them appearing once. Germline V gives CDR1 LGHNA, CDR2 YNFKEQ. The germline V and J ends were trimmed by 4 bases and 7 bases, with 17 bases remaining between them. The CDR3 is made up of 15 amino acids.

The sequenced sample was naive CD8+ T cells from PBMCs. This sequence was found in a man younger than 35 in good health. Some clones in this sample may be carry-over from other donors' samples. J is TRBJ2-1 and V is TRBV4-2; D might be TRBD2 (5 bases). The CDR3, as DNA: TGTGCCAGCAGCCGGCCGGGGAGTGGATTTAATGAGCAGTTCTTC. Translation: CASSRPGSGFNEQFF.